These T cell receptor beta chains were read from a single sample in a study of siplizumab effects on memory and regulatory T cells. The method was immunoSEQ multiplex PCR; TCRdb's version includes in-frame clones alone and lacks a portion of them. The table includes about 82,000 clones, approximately 88% detected once. Sequencing used Tregs sorted from blood. The receptors here all came from a human donor in good health. Both conserved end residues are part of each CDR3. A D gene is named only where the DNA matches it firmly. Only some rows state a clone size, as once, few, many or a class for expanded clones.

j_gene: TRBJ1-6
d_gene: NA
abundance: NA
v_gene: TRBV4-1
CDR3nt: TGCGCCAGCAGCCCTATTGGGAGGGAACTGAATTCACCCCTCCACTTT
CDR3aa: CASSPIGRELNSPLHF

j_gene: TRBJ1-1
d_gene: NA
abundance: NA
v_gene: TRBV7-9
CDR3nt: TGTGCCAGCAGCCGCGGACGGGGCACTGAAGCTTTCTTT
CDR3aa: CASSRGRGTEAFF

j_gene: TRBJ2-7
d_gene: NA
abundance: NA
v_gene: TRBV10-3
CDR3nt: TGTGCCATCAGAACGCAGTCAGGTTTTCCCTACGAGCAGTACTTC
CDR3aa: CAIRTQSGFPYEQYF

j_gene: TRBJ2-1
d_gene: TRBD1
abundance: NA
v_gene: TRBV6-5
CDR3nt: TGTGCCAGCTGGACAGGGTCGGACAATGAGCAGTTCTTC
CDR3aa: CASWTGSDNEQFF

j_gene: TRBJ1-4
d_gene: NA
abundance: NA
v_gene: TRBV11-2
CDR3nt: TGTGCCAGCAGCTTAGTAGGGTACCGGGAGGAAAAACTGTTTTTT
CDR3aa: CASSLVGYREEKLFF

j_gene: TRBJ1-5
d_gene: NA
abundance: NA
v_gene: TRBV5-1
CDR3nt: TGCGCCAGCAGCTTGGCAGGGGTGGAAAATCAGCCCCAGCATTTT
CDR3aa: CASSLAGVENQPQHF

j_gene: TRBJ1-3
d_gene: NA
abundance: NA
v_gene: TRBV6-5
CDR3nt: TGTGCCAGCAGTTACTCCGGAACTAGCTCTGGAAACACCATATATTTT
CDR3aa: CASSYSGTSSGNTIYF

j_gene: TRBJ1-2
d_gene: TRBD1
abundance: NA
v_gene: TRBV5-4
CDR3nt: TGTGCCAGCAGCTCGATGGACAGGGTGTGGTACACCTTC
CDR3aa: CASSSMDRVWYTF

j_gene: TRBJ2-2
d_gene: TRBD2
abundance: once
v_gene: TRBV4-2
CDR3nt: TGTGCCAGCAGCCGTAGCGGGGGCGACACCGGGGAGCTGTTTTTT
CDR3aa: CASSRSGGDTGELFF

j_gene: TRBJ2-5
d_gene: NA
abundance: NA
v_gene: TRBV18
CDR3nt: TGTGCCAGCTCACCACGATCAGGGAATATAGAAGAGACCCAGTACTTC
CDR3aa: CASSPRSGNIEETQYF

j_gene: TRBJ1-3
d_gene: NA
abundance: NA
v_gene: TRBV9
CDR3nt: TGTGCCAGCAGCGTAGTATCAGGGCCGGGGGTAGGAAACACCATATATTTT
CDR3aa: CASSVVSGPGVGNTIYF